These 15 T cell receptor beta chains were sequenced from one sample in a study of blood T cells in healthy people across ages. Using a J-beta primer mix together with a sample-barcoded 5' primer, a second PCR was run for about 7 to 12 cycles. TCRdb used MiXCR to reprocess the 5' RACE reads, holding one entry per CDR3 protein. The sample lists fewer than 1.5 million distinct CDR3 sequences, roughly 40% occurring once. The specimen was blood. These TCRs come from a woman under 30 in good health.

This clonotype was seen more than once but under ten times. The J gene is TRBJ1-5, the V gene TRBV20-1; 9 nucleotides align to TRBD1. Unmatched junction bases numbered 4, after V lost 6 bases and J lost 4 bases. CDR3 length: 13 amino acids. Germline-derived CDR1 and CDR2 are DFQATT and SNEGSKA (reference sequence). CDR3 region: CSAQDRGNQPQHF. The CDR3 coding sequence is TGCAGTGCCCAGGACAGGGGAAATCAGCCCCAGCATTTT.

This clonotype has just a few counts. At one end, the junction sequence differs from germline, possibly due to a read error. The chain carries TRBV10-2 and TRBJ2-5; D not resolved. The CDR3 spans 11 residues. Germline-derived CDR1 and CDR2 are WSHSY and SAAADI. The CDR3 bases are TGCGCCAGCAGTGAATATGAGACCCGGTACTTC. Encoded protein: CASSEYETRYF.

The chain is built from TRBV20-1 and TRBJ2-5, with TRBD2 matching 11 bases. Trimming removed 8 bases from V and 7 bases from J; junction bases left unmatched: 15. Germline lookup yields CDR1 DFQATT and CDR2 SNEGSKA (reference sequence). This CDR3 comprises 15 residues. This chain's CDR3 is CSTESGTSGDGTQYF. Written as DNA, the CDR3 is TGCAGTACAGAGTCCGGGACTAGCGGCGACGGGACCCAGTACTTC.

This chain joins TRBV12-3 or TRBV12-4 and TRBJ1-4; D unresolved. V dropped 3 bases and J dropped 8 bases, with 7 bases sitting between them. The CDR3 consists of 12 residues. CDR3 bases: TGTGCCAGCAGTTTCACTACCGAAAAACTGTTTTTT. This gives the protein CASSFTTEKLFF.

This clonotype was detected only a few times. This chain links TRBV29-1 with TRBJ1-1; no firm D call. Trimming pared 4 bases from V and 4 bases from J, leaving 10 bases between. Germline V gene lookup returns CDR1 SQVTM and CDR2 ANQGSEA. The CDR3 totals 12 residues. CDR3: CSVVKGATEAFF. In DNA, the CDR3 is TGCAGCGTTGTGAAGGGTGCCACTGAAGCTTTCTTT.

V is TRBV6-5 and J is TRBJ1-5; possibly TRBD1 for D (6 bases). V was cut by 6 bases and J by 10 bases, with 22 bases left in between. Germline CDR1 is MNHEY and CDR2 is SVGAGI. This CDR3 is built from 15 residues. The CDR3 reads CASRTVYGGRDPQHF. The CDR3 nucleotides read TGTGCCAGCAGGACGGTATATGGGGGGCGGGACCCCCAGCATTTT.

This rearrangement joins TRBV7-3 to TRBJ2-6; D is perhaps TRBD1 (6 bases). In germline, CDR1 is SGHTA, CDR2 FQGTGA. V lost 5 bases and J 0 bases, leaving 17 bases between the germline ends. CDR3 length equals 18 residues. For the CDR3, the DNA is TGTGCCAGCAGCCGAACCGGGACATCCTACTCTGGGGCCAACGTCCTGACTTTC. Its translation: CASSRTGTSYSGANVLTF.

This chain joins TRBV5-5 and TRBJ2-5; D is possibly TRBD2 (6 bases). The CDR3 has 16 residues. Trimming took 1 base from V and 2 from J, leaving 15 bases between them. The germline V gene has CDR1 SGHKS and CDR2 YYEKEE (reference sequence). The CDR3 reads CASSLRVTSQQETQYF. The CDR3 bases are TGTGCCAGCAGCTTGCGCGTCACTAGCCAGCAAGAGACCCAGTACTTC.

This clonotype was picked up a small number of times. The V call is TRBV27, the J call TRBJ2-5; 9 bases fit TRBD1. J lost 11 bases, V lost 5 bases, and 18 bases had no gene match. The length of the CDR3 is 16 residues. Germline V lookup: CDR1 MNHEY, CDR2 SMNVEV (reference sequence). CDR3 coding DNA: TGTGCCAGCAGTCCCCCCCGGGACAGGGATATTGCTGAGCAGTACTTC. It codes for CASSPPRDRDIAEQYF.

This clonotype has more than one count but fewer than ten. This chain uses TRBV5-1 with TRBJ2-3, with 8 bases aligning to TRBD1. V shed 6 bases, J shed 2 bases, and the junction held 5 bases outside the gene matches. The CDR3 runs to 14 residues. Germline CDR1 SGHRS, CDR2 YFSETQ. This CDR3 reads CASTLGQDTDTQYF. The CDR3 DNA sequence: TGCGCCAGCACCCTGGGACAGGACACAGATACGCAGTATTTT.

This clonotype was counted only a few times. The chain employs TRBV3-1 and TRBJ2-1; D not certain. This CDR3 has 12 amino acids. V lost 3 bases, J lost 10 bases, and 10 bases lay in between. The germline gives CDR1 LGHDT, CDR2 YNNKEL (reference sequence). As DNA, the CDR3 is TGTGCCAGCAGCCACAGGTGGGGAGAGCAGTTCTTC. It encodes CASSHRWGEQFF.

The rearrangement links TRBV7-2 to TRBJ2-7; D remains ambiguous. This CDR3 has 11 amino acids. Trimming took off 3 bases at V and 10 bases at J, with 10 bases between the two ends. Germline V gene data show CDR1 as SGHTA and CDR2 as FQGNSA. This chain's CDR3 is CASSLGPTQYF. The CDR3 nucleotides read TGTGCCAGCAGCTTGGGCCCTACCCAGTACTTC. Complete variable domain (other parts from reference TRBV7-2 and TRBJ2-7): GAGVSQSPSNKVTEKGKDVELRCDPISGHTALYWYRQSLGQGLEFLIYFQGNSAPDKSGLPSDRFSAERTGGSVSTLTIQRTQQEDSAVYLCASSLGPTQYFGPGTRLTVT.

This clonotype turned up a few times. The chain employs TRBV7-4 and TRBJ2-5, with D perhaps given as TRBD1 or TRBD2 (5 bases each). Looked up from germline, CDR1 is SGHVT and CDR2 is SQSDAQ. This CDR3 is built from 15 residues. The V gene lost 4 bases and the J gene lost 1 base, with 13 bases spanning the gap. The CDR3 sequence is CASSSRDRVQETQYF. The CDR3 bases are TGTGCCAGCAGCTCCCGGGACCGAGTCCAAGAGACCCAGTACTTC.

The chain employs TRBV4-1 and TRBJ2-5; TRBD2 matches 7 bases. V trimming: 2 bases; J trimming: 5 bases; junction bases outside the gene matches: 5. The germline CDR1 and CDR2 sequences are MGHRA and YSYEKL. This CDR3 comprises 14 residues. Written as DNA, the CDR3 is TGCGCCAGCAGCCAACCCGCGCGGGAGGAGACCCAGTACTTC. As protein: CASSQPAREETQYF.

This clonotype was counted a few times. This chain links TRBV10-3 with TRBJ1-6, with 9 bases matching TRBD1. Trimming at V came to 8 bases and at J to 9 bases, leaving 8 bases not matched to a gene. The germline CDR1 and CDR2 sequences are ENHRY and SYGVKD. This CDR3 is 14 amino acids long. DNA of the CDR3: TGTGCCATCGGGACAGGGTTGGGGAGTTCACCCCTCCACTTT. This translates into CAIGTGLGSSPLHF.